One sample yielded the 31 T cell receptor beta chains listed below, sequenced in a study of response to subunit inactivated influenza vaccine. TCRdb processed the RT-PCR reads anew with MiXCR; each CDR3 protein has one entry. The data show hundreds of thousands of distinct CDR3 sequences, approximately 11% seen once. Specimen: PBMCs from blood, collected 45 days after vaccination. The origin of the receptors is a man in his fifties or sixties who received an inactivated influenza vaccine.

This clonotype has more than one count but fewer than ten. The rearrangement links TRBV5-6 to TRBJ1-5, with D perhaps TRBD1 (5 bases). The CDR3 sequence is 16 residues long. Germline V gene sequence: CDR1 SGHDT, CDR2 YYEEEE. V lost 3 bases and J 1 base, leaving 14 bases between the germline ends. CDR3 in DNA: TGTGCCAGCAGCTGGGGTGGGGCGCTGAGCAATCAGCCCCAGCATTTT. Encoded protein: CASSWGGALSNQPQHF.

This clonotype has ten or more counts. The CDR3 region is CSARQILGQETQYF. The CDR3 coding sequence is TGCAGTGCTAGACAGATCTTGGGGCAAGAGACCCAGTACTTC. This chain connects TRBV20-1 to TRBJ2-5; no reliable D call. CDR1 is DFQATT, CDR2 SNEGSKA, per germline (reference sequence). This CDR3 has 14 residues. The ends were cut back, 2 bases at V and 2 bases at J, with 12 bases in the middle.

CDR3 in amino acids: CASSLGLAGGGTQYF. The CDR3, as DNA: TGTGCCAGCAGCCTCGGACTAGCGGGAGGCGGGACGCAGTATTTT. V usage is TRBV7-2 and J usage is TRBJ2-3; 14 bases fit TRBD2. Unmatched junction bases numbered 7, after V lost 5 bases and J lost 9 bases. CDR1 SGHTA and CDR2 FQGNSA come from the germline V gene. This CDR3 is 15 amino acids long.

This clonotype was found many times. V is TRBV6-1 and J is TRBJ1-4; 8 bases align to TRBD1. The V segment lost 5 bases and the J segment 5 bases; nucleotides outside the gene matches: 7. The CDR3 sequence is 15 residues long. The germline V gene encodes CDR1 MNHNS and CDR2 SASEGT. CDR3 residues: CASSMGQASNEKLFF. CDR3 sequence (DNA): TGTGCCAGCAGTATGGGACAGGCTTCAAATGAAAAACTGTTTTTT.

J is TRBJ2-2 and V is TRBV4-2; D is uncertain. The CDR3 is made up of 16 amino acids. Trimming pared 0 bases from V and 3 bases from J, leaving 11 bases between. CDR1 is LGHNA, CDR2 YNFKEQ, per germline. Here the CDR3 reads CASSQDSGSHTGELFF. The DNA of the CDR3 is TGTGCCAGCAGCCAAGATTCCGGGTCTCACACCGGGGAGCTGTTTTTT.

The sample holds a few counts of this clonotype. The V and J genes are TRBV12-3 or TRBV12-4 and TRBJ2-7; D not resolved. The V end lost 0 bases, the J end lost 9 bases, and 12 bases lay between the germline ends. The length of the CDR3 is 13 residues. The DNA of the CDR3 is TGTGCCAGCAGTTTAGCTGAGGCATTGGGGCAGTACTTC. Protein: CASSLAEALGQYF.

The chain combines TRBV12-3 or TRBV12-4 with TRBJ2-5; TRBD1 is a possible D gene (5 bases). Trimming removed 7 bases at V and 2 bases at J, with 11 bases between. This CDR3 is built from 13 residues. This chain's CDR3 is CASTMTVQETQYF. The CDR3 DNA is TGTGCCAGCACCATGACAGTTCAAGAGACCCAGTACTTC.

The chain is built from TRBV27 and TRBJ2-7, with D perhaps TRBD2 (6 bases). In germline, CDR1 is MNHEY, CDR2 SMNVEV (reference sequence). The V end was cut by 3 bases, the J end by 0 bases, with 15 bases between. The CDR3 contains 16 residues. Here the CDR3 reads CASSFSGLSPSYEQYF. In DNA form, the CDR3 reads TGTGCCAGCAGTTTCAGTGGACTATCGCCCTCCTACGAGCAGTACTTC.

This clonotype came up many times. V usage is TRBV6-5 and J usage is TRBJ2-3; D remains unclear. Germline V gene data show CDR1 as MNHEY and CDR2 as SVGAGI. The V end was cut by 0 bases, the J end by 3 bases, with 10 bases between. This CDR3 is 15 amino acids long. CDR3 nucleotides: TGTGCCAGCAGTTACTCGCGAAGGCCAACAGATACGCAGTATTTT. Its protein product is CASSYSRRPTDTQYF.

This clonotype has just a few counts. V usage is TRBV20-1 and J usage is TRBJ2-3; D ambiguous. Germline-derived CDR1 and CDR2 are DFQATT and SNEGSKA (reference sequence). The CDR3 is 12 amino acids. V was trimmed by 5 bases and J by 6 bases, leaving 12 bases between them. DNA of the CDR3: TGCAGTGCTTGGCGGCAGGACGATACGCAGTATTTT. It encodes CSAWRQDDTQYF.

Ten or more counts support this clonotype. The V and J genes are TRBV12-3 or TRBV12-4 and TRBJ1-1; D is undetermined. The CDR3 contains 12 residues. The ends were cut back, 3 bases at V and 8 bases at J, with 10 bases in the middle. The CDR3 is CASSLGTTEAFF. CDR3 DNA sequence: TGTGCCAGCAGTTTGGGCACAACGGAAGCTTTCTTT.

V is TRBV7-8 and J is TRBJ2-7; 11 bases are shared with TRBD2. CDR3 length: 16 residues. J was trimmed by 4 bases and V by 6 bases; bases with no gene match: 11. Germline CDR1 and CDR2: SGHVS and FQNEAQ. The CDR3 loop reads CASSFIATSGSYEQYF. The CDR3 DNA sequence: TGTGCCAGCAGTTTTATCGCTACTAGCGGGAGTTACGAGCAGTACTTC.

This clonotype was observed many times. The CDR3 DNA is TGTGCCAGCCGATTAGCGGGAGGCCCAGATACGCAGTATTTT. It specifies CASRLAGGPDTQYF. The chain combines TRBV12-3 or TRBV12-4 with TRBJ2-3; 10 bases fit TRBD2. With 8 bases clipped from V and 4 bases from J, the junction kept 6 bases outside the gene matches. The CDR3 is 14 residues long.

This clonotype was observed many times. The genes are TRBV6-1 and TRBJ2-1, with 8 nucleotides matching TRBD2. Germline-derived CDR1 and CDR2 are MNHNS and SASEGT. Trimming took 6 bases from V and 2 from J; bases not matched to a gene: 3. The CDR3 consists of 14 residues. The CDR3 protein is CASRRGGPYNEQFF. The DNA for the CDR3 is TGTGCCAGCAGACGGGGGGGCCCCTACAATGAGCAGTTCTTC.

This rearrangement joins TRBV7-2 to TRBJ1-2; no clear D. The V gene lost 5 bases and the J gene lost 4 bases, with 20 bases spanning the gap. Germline lookup yields CDR1 SGHTA and CDR2 FQGNSA. The CDR3 covers 16 residues. The CDR3 DNA reads as TGTGCCAGCAGCCTCGACGGCGTCACCGCCAGCTATGGCTACACCTTC. Translating it yields CASSLDGVTASYGYTF.

This clonotype was seen at least ten times. The rearrangement links TRBV28 to TRBJ2-1, with D possibly TRBD2 on 5 matching bases. Deletions cut 2 bases from V and 8 bases from J, with 22 bases between. Looked up from germline, CDR1 is MDHEN and CDR2 is SYDVKM. The CDR3 sequence is 17 residues long. The CDR3 protein is CASSLGNLVQREYEQFF. The CDR3 DNA sequence: TGTGCCAGCAGTTTAGGAAACTTGGTGCAGAGGGAATATGAGCAGTTCTTC. The complete variable domain, with remaining parts taken from reference TRBV28 and TRBJ2-1, reads DVKVTQSSRYLVKRTGEKVFLECVQDMDHENMFWYRQDPGLGLRLIYFSYDVKMKEKGDIPEGYSVSREKKERFSLILESASTNQTSMYLCASSLGNLVQREYEQFFGPGTRLTVL.

This clonotype was recorded many times. The chain carries TRBV29-1 and TRBJ2-3; D call uncertain. Trimming shortened V by 7 bases and J by 6 bases, and 8 bases separated the two germline ends. The CDR3 has 10 residues. Per the germline V gene, CDR1 is SQVTM and CDR2 is ANQGSEA. The CDR3 DNA is TGCAGCGCATCCCAGGATACGCAGTATTTT. Residues: CSASQDTQYF.

This clonotype was counted between two and nine times. J is TRBJ2-3 and V is TRBV5-1, with 14 bases identical to TRBD2. This CDR3 has 17 residues. V was clipped by 0 bases and J by 2 bases; unmatched bases: 2. Germline CDR1 and CDR2: SGHRS and YFSETQ. The CDR3 here is CASSLEGLAGATDTQYF. CDR3 in DNA: TGCGCCAGCAGCTTGGAGGGACTAGCGGGGGCCACAGATACGCAGTATTTT.

This clonotype was found a few times. The chain couples TRBV27 to TRBJ2-7, with 8 bases aligning to TRBD2. Germline V gene lookup returns CDR1 MNHEY and CDR2 SMNVEV (reference sequence). The CDR3 extends over 15 amino acids. V gave up 7 bases and J gave up 5 bases; unmatched junction bases: 13. This CDR3 reads CASTPTAGAVNEQYF. The CDR3 coding sequence is TGTGCCAGCACCCCCACAGCGGGAGCAGTGAACGAGCAGTACTTC.

Many counts were recorded for this clonotype. J is TRBJ2-5 and V is TRBV5-1, with D uncertain. The germline V gene has CDR1 SGHRS and CDR2 YFSETQ. V lost 0 bases to trimming and J lost 5 bases, with 5 bases between them. This CDR3 comprises 12 residues. The CDR3: CASSLVSETQYF. The CDR3 DNA is TGCGCCAGCAGCTTGGTTTCGGAGACCCAGTACTTC.

The chain carries TRBV5-1 and TRBJ1-1; D gene unclear. V lost 0 bases, J lost 1 base, and 19 bases lay in between. Germline V gene sequence: CDR1 SGHRS, CDR2 YFSETQ. The CDR3 consists of 18 residues. The CDR3 region has the DNA TGCGCCAGCAGCTTGGGATGGAGTTGGGCGGGAAAGAACACTGAAGCTTTCTTT. The encoded protein is CASSLGWSWAGKNTEAFF.

The chain employs TRBV15 and TRBJ2-5; D is undetermined. Deletions cut 0 bases from V and 5 bases from J, with 13 bases between. The CDR3 has 15 residues. From germline, CDR1 is LNHNV and CDR2 YYDKDF (reference sequence). The CDR3 bases are TGTGCCACCAGCAGAGATCGGGTTGGGGTTGAGACCCAGTACTTC. Its translation: CATSRDRVGVETQYF.

This clonotype was seen at least ten times. The chain recombines TRBV13 with TRBJ2-2, with D possibly matching TRBD2 (6 bases). This CDR3 spans 21 amino acids. V was clipped by 6 bases and J by 1 base, with 30 bases between them. In germline, CDR1 is PRHDT, CDR2 FYEKMQ (reference sequence). CDR3 nucleotides: TGTGCCAGCAGTCTTAAGTCGACGGGACTGAGCGGGCCGAAGAACACCGGGGAGCTGTTTTTT. Translation gives CASSLKSTGLSGPKNTGELFF.

In this sample, this clonotype turned up a few times. The chain couples TRBV5-1 to TRBJ2-5, with a possible D match to TRBD2 (5 bases). The CDR3 sequence is 15 residues long. In germline, CDR1 is SGHRS, CDR2 YFSETQ. Trimming took 4 bases from V and 0 from J, leaving 13 bases between them. The CDR3 DNA sequence: TGCGCCAGCAGCAAGGACGGGATTTACCAAGAGACCCAGTACTTC. Protein product: CASSKDGIYQETQYF. Variable domain in full (rest from reference TRBV5-1 and TRBJ2-5): KAGVTQTPRYLIKTRGQQVTLSCSPISGHRSVSWYQQTPGQGLQFLFEYFSETQRNKGNFPGRFSGRQFSNSRSEMNVSTLELGDSALYLCASSKDGIYQETQYFGPGTRLLVL.

V and J are TRBV6-2 or TRBV6-3 and TRBJ2-3; D ambiguous. This CDR3 is built from 15 residues. Germline CDR1 is MNHEY and CDR2 is SVGEGT. CDR3 region: CGSRVAVTSTDTQYF. For the CDR3, the DNA is TGTGGGTCGCGTGTAGCCGTTACTAGCACAGATACGCAGTATTTT.

This chain links TRBV6-1 with TRBJ1-1, with 8 bases matching TRBD1. CDR1 is MNHNS, CDR2 SASEGT, per germline. The J segment lost 2 bases and the V segment lost 6 bases, leaving 8 bases of the junction unmatched. CDR3 length: 15 residues. The CDR3: CASRWMGQANTEAFF. CDR3 coding DNA: TGTGCCAGCAGATGGATGGGACAGGCTAACACTGAAGCTTTCTTT.

CDR3 residues: CASNVGGGGETQYF. DNA for the CDR3: TGTGCCAGCAATGTCGGGGGTGGTGGAGAGACCCAGTACTTC. This rearrangement joins TRBV2 to TRBJ2-5, with a weak D call TRBD2 (6 bases). With 7 bases removed from V and 4 bases from J, the gap between germline ends came to 16 bases. The V gene's germline CDR1 is SNHLY and CDR2 FYNNEI. CDR3 size: 14 residues.

V usage is TRBV6-2 or TRBV6-3 and J usage is TRBJ2-1; D uncertain. Trimming left V 6 bases short and J 4 bases short, with 10 bases between. This CDR3 spans 13 amino acids. The germline V gene encodes CDR1 MNHEY and CDR2 SVGEGT. Here the CDR3 reads CASRVKPYNEQFF. The CDR3 region has the DNA TGTGCCAGCAGGGTAAAGCCATACAATGAGCAGTTCTTC.

The chain uses TRBV5-1 and TRBJ2-2; TRBD2 aligns across 12 bases. Germline V CDR1 and CDR2: SGHRS, YFSETQ. J lost 5 bases, V lost 4 bases, and 3 bases had no gene match. The length of the CDR3 is 15 residues. The CDR3 is CASSGGLAGTGELFF. CDR3 nucleotides: TGCGCCAGCAGCGGAGGACTAGCGGGAACCGGGGAGCTGTTTTTT.

This clonotype was counted many times. V usage is TRBV4-2 and J usage is TRBJ1-3; no reliable D call. Trimming shortened V by 0 bases and J by 0 bases, and 12 bases separated the two germline ends. The CDR3 has 17 amino acids. CDR1 is LGHNA, CDR2 YNFKEQ, per germline. Here the CDR3 DNA reads TGTGCCAGCAGCCAAGATTTTCCATTCTACTCTGGAAACACCATATATTTT. It translates to CASSQDFPFYSGNTIYF.

This clonotype was found many times. The CDR3 bases are TGCAGCTTCATGCTAGGAAGCTCCTACGAGCAGTACTTC. Its translation: CSFMLGSSYEQYF. The chain has TRBV29-1 and TRBJ2-7; D gene ambiguous. There are 13 residues in the CDR3. V was clipped by 8 bases and J by 0 bases, with 14 bases between them. CDR1 and CDR2 from the germline V gene are SQVTM and ANQGSEA.